This entry lists 29 T cell receptor beta chains sequenced from one sample in a study of blood T cell repertoires in COVID-19. Data came from immunoSEQ multiplex PCR; TCRdb stores just in-frame clones and leaves some out. The sample records more than 25,000 clones, less than 95% being singletons. Sequenced: peripheral blood. These TCRs come from a man in his 70s with active or convalescent COVID-19.

The rearrangement joins TRBV7-2 to TRBJ2-7, with 13 positions matching TRBD2. The CDR3 length is 15 residues. The germline CDR1 and CDR2 sequences are SGHTA and FQGNSA. Trimming cost V 1 base and J 4 bases; bases outside gene matches: 1. CDR3 sequence: CASSLGTSGGYEQYF. The CDR3 DNA reads TGTGCCAGCAGCTTAGGGACTAGCGGGGGTTACGAGCAGTACTTC. Together with reference TRBV7-2 and TRBJ2-7, the CDR3 gives the full variable domain: GAGVSQSPSNKVTEKGKDVELRCDPISGHTALYWYRQSLGQGLEFLIYFQGNSAPDKSGLPSDRFSAERTGGSVSTLTIQRTQQEDSAVYLCASSLGTSGGYEQYFGPGTRLTVT.

The chain uses TRBV7-2 and TRBJ1-3; D gene unclear. V gave up 1 base and J gave up 3 bases, with 4 bases separating them. The length of the CDR3 is 13 residues. CDR1 is SGHTA, CDR2 FQGNSA, per germline. The CDR3 DNA reads TGTGCCAGCAGCTTAGTAATTGGAAACACCATATATTTT. As protein: CASSLVIGNTIYF.

The rearrangement joins TRBV29-1 to TRBJ2-7; 9 bases fit TRBD1. Germline V gene data show CDR1 as SQVTM and CDR2 as ANQGSEA. V shed 4 bases, J shed 3 bases, and the junction held 10 bases outside the gene matches. This CDR3 comprises 15 residues. The DNA of the CDR3 is TGCAGCGTTGGATCTCCGGGACAGGGTGGCTACGAGCAGTACTTC. It encodes CSVGSPGQGGYEQYF.

CDR3 coding DNA: TGTGCCAGCAGAAGCGGGGGGGCCGGTCGGGAGACCCAGTACTTC. Its protein product is CASRSGGAGRETQYF. This chain links TRBV6-5 with TRBJ2-5; 10 bases align to TRBD2. Trimming at V came to 6 bases and at J to 5 bases, leaving 9 bases not matched to a gene. This CDR3 comprises 15 residues. Germline V CDR1 and CDR2: MNHEY, SVGAGI.

A single count supports this clone. The chain recombines TRBV30 with TRBJ1-4; no reliable D call. With 3 bases removed from V and 6 bases from J, the gap between germline ends came to 5 bases. CDR3 length equals 11 residues. Germline CDR1 is GTSNPN and CDR2 is SVGIG (reference sequence). This CDR3 is CAWRRDEKLFF. The CDR3 DNA sequence: TGTGCCTGGAGGAGAGATGAAAAACTGTTTTTT.

The rearrangement uses TRBV11-1 and TRBJ2-7; 9 positions match TRBD1. Trimming cost V 5 bases and J 3 bases; bases outside gene matches: 5. This CDR3 comprises 14 residues. Germline V lookup: CDR1 SGHAT, CDR2 FQDESV (reference sequence). The CDR3 DNA reads as TGTGCCAGCAGCCGGGACAGGGCAAACTACGAGCAGTACTTC. Amino acids: CASSRDRANYEQYF.

V is TRBV5-6 and J is TRBJ1-2, with D possibly being TRBD1 (5 bases). Between the trimmed V and J ends, which lost 4 bases and 1 base, there was a span of 14 bases. There are 15 residues in the CDR3. Germline-derived CDR1 and CDR2 are SGHDT and YYEEEE. CDR3 residues: CASSPPRQLNYGYTF. The CDR3 DNA follows: TGTGCCAGCAGCCCCCCTCGACAGCTTAACTATGGCTACACCTTC.

The J gene is TRBJ1-2, the V gene TRBV27, with D possibly TRBD1 on 5 matching bases. The CDR3 consists of 14 residues. Germline-derived CDR1 and CDR2 are MNHEY and SMNVEV (reference sequence). Trimming took 3 bases from V and 6 from J, leaving 14 bases between them. The CDR3 DNA is TGTGCCAGCAGTTTGGGGGGACGGGCAAATGGCTACACCTTC. Encoded protein: CASSLGGRANGYTF.

The rearrangement links TRBV23-1 to TRBJ2-3; the D gene is possibly TRBD1 (6 bases). TRBV23-1 is an open reading frame, and its role is uncertain. The CDR3 runs 14 residues. V was clipped by 6 bases and J by 4 bases, with 14 bases between them. The CDR3 is CASRMTGESDTQYF. CDR3 DNA: TGCGCCAGCAGAATGACAGGAGAATCAGATACGCAGTATTTT.

V is TRBV2 and J is TRBJ1-3, with 8 bases identical to TRBD1. The CDR3 covers 15 residues. The germline CDR1 and CDR2 sequences are SNHLY and FYNNEI. The V and J ends lost 7 bases and 2 bases, in that order; junction bases with no gene match: 7. The CDR3: CASNRQGPPGNTIYF. CDR3 DNA: TGTGCCAGCAACAGACAGGGGCCGCCTGGAAACACCATATATTTT.

A single count supports this clone. The chain is built from TRBV27 and TRBJ1-2; D remains ambiguous. CDR1 and CDR2 from the germline V gene are MNHEY and SMNVEV (reference sequence). The CDR3 runs 14 residues. Trimming pared 0 bases from V and 8 bases from J, leaving 13 bases between. DNA for the CDR3: TGTGCCAGCAGTTTATCGGGGTCAGAGGGCGGCTACACCTTC. This sequence encodes CASSLSGSEGGYTF.

V and J are TRBV10-3 and TRBJ1-4; D is uncertain. The CDR3 consists of 13 residues. CDR1 is ENHRY, CDR2 SYGVKD, per germline. V gave up 3 bases and J gave up 5 bases, with 7 bases separating them. The CDR3 DNA reads as TGTGCCATCAGTGACGTTCCGAATGAAAAACTGTTTTTT. Its translation is CAISDVPNEKLFF.

V usage is TRBV5-1 and J usage is TRBJ2-2, with D perhaps matching TRBD2 (6 bases). Germline loops: CDR1 SGHRS, CDR2 YFSETQ. This CDR3 is 14 amino acids long. Trimming removed 5 bases at V and 2 bases at J, with 10 bases between. The CDR3 region is CASRGGANTGELFF. CDR3 coding DNA: TGCGCCAGCAGAGGAGGGGCAAACACCGGGGAGCTGTTTTTT. Full variable domain (remainder filled in from reference TRBV5-1 and TRBJ2-2): KAGVTQTPRYLIKTRGQQVTLSCSPISGHRSVSWYQQTPGQGLQFLFEYFSETQRNKGNFPGRFSGRQFSNSRSEMNVSTLELGDSALYLCASRGGANTGELFFGEGSRLTVL.

This chain links TRBV4-1 with TRBJ2-2; TRBD2 agrees at 9 bases. Germline V gene data show CDR1 as MGHRA and CDR2 as YSYEKL. This CDR3 is built from 17 residues. Unmatched junction bases numbered 13, after V lost 4 bases and J lost 7 bases. The CDR3: CASSPGLALLTHGELFF. The CDR3 nucleotides are TGCGCCAGCAGCCCGGGACTAGCACTTCTGACGCACGGGGAGCTGTTTTTT.

This chain connects TRBV21-1 to TRBJ1-1. TRBV21-1 is designated a pseudogene. The CDR3 contains 13 residues. This CDR3 is CASSKDGSTEAFF. CDR3 coding DNA: TGTGCCAGCAGCAAAGATGGGAGCACTGAAGCTTTCTTT.

The rearrangement links TRBV28 to TRBJ2-7; D possibly corresponds to TRBD1 (6 bases). CDR1 is MDHEN, CDR2 SYDVKM, per germline. CDR3 length equals 16 residues. V shed 7 bases and J shed 2 bases, with 21 bases lying between them. The CDR3 spells CASTTSRGLGPYEQYF. DNA for the CDR3: TGTGCCAGCACTACCTCCAGGGGTTTAGGACCCTACGAGCAGTACTTC.

V is TRBV28 and J is TRBJ1-5; 7 bases align to TRBD1. The CDR3 totals 15 residues. Losses at the gene ends were 6 bases for V and 9 bases for J; bases not matched to a gene: 14. In germline, CDR1 is MDHEN, CDR2 SYDVKM. The CDR3 protein is CASRDGTAFTGPQHF. CDR3 nucleotides: TGTGCCAGCAGGGACGGGACAGCCTTTACGGGGCCCCAGCATTTT.

The chain carries TRBV11-2 and TRBJ1-2, with TRBD1 matching over 7 bases. This CDR3 comprises 13 residues. The germline V gene encodes CDR1 SGHAT and CDR2 FQNNGV. The V gene end was trimmed by 5 bases and the J gene end by 4 bases; junction bases not matched to a gene: 4. The CDR3 DNA reads as TGTGCCAGCAGCCCGGACAGGTTCTATGGCTACACCTTC. Its translation is CASSPDRFYGYTF.

The rearrangement joins TRBV28 to TRBJ1-5; D uncertain. Trimming took off 3 bases at V and 9 bases at J, with 9 bases between the two ends. The CDR3 is 12 residues long. Germline V gene data show CDR1 as MDHEN and CDR2 as SYDVKM. CDR3 bases: TGTGCCAGCAGTTTGGGCCAGAGGCCCCAGCATTTT. This encodes CASSLGQRPQHF.

CDR3 coding DNA: TGTGCCAGCAGCTTAGATCGCGTTCAGACCCAGTACTTC. This translates into CASSLDRVQTQYF. V gene TRBV7-3 combines with J gene TRBJ2-5; D is unresolved. Looked up from germline, CDR1 is SGHTA and CDR2 is FQGTGA. Trimming removed 2 bases from V and 6 bases from J, with 10 bases in between. This CDR3 has 13 residues.

V is TRBV6-6 and J is TRBJ1-1; D unresolved. Germline V gene data show CDR1 as MNHNY and CDR2 as SVGAGI (reference sequence). Deletions cut 8 bases from V and 8 bases from J, with 3 bases between. The CDR3 runs 8 residues. As DNA, the CDR3 is TGTGCCAGCGCGGAAGCTTTCTTT. Its translation is CASAEAFF.

The chain carries TRBV7-2 and TRBJ2-5; 7 bases are a match to TRBD1. The V segment lost 5 bases and the J segment 5 bases; nucleotides outside the gene matches: 8. This CDR3 has 14 residues. Per germline, CDR1 SGHTA and CDR2 FQGNSA. The CDR3, as DNA: TGTGCCAGCAGCCCAAACAGGGGTCGGGAGACCCAGTACTTC. Translating gives CASSPNRGRETQYF.

The V and J genes are TRBV4-1 and TRBJ1-1, with TRBD1 matching over 10 bases. The CDR3 consists of 13 residues. CDR1 and CDR2 from the germline V gene are MGHRA and YSYEKL. Trimming took 5 bases from V and 5 from J; bases not matched to a gene: 2. CDR3 protein: CASSKGQGTEAFF. Written as DNA, the CDR3 is TGCGCCAGCAGCAAGGGACAGGGGACTGAAGCTTTCTTT.

The chain employs TRBV6-6 and TRBJ2-1, with D maybe TRBD2 (6 bases). Germline CDR1 and CDR2: MNHNY and SVGAGI (reference sequence). Trimming took 6 bases from V and 1 from J, leaving 10 bases between them. This CDR3 comprises 14 residues. CDR3: CASRPGGSYNEQFF. CDR3 in DNA: TGTGCCAGCAGGCCCGGGGGATCCTACAATGAGCAGTTCTTC.

In its sample, this clone was seen once. The V call is TRBV7-3, the J call TRBJ2-2; a possible D gene is TRBD1 (6 bases). V lost 3 bases, J lost 5 bases, and 7 bases lay in between. CDR1 SGHTA and CDR2 FQGTGA come from the germline V gene. The CDR3 is 13 residues long. The CDR3 nucleotides read TGTGCCAGCAGCTTCGGACAGACCGGGGAGCTGTTTTTT. Its protein is CASSFGQTGELFF.

This sequence joins TRBV15 and TRBJ1-5, with 10 nucleotides matching TRBD1. The junction had 8 bases not matched to a gene; V was cut back by 6 bases and J by 0 bases. This CDR3 has 17 amino acids. The germline CDR1 and CDR2 sequences are LNHNV and YYDKDF (reference sequence). In DNA form, the CDR3 reads TGTGCCACCAGAGCGGACAGGGGGACGAATAGCAATCAGCCCCAGCATTTT. It translates to CATRADRGTNSNQPQHF.

V gene TRBV6-6 combines with J gene TRBJ2-2; D gene ambiguous. The CDR3 runs 14 residues. Germline assignment: CDR1 MNHNY and CDR2 SVGAGI (reference sequence). Deletions cut 5 bases from V and 4 bases from J, with 11 bases between. This chain's CDR3 is CASSPLSGTGELFF. In DNA form, the CDR3 reads TGTGCCAGCAGTCCCCTCTCGGGCACCGGGGAGCTGTTTTTT.

The J gene is TRBJ1-2, the V gene TRBV15; maybe TRBD1 (5 bases). The germline V and J ends were trimmed by 1 base and 8 bases, with 8 bases remaining between them. Germline V gives CDR1 LNHNV, CDR2 YYDKDF (reference sequence). This CDR3 comprises 12 residues. CDR3 bases: TGTGCCACCAGCAGAGGGGAGGGGGGCTACACCTTC. Translation gives CATSRGEGGYTF.

The rearrangement links TRBV10-3 to TRBJ2-1, with 8 bases that match TRBD1. CDR1 and CDR2 from the germline V gene are ENHRY and SYGVKD. The CDR3 has 16 amino acids. The junction had 3 bases not matched to a gene; V was cut back by 2 bases and J by 0 bases. The CDR3 coding sequence is TGTGCCATCAGTGAGGGACAGGGAGGCTCCTACAATGAGCAGTTCTTC. Amino acids: CAISEGQGGSYNEQFF.